One and the same sample provided the 4 T cell receptor beta chains below, sequenced in a study of glioma-infiltrating T cells after dendritic cell vaccination. TCRdb's copy holds only in-frame clones and misses some; the assay was immunoSEQ multiplex PCR. The profile covers around 60,000 clones, with around 86% appearing a single time and under 14% taken by the ten largest. Time point here: after dendritic cell vaccination, including at tumor progression/relapse. Sample: blood, taken after dendritic cell vaccination. The receptors come from a human donor with glioblastoma.

V is TRBV4-1 and J is TRBJ2-1; D is uncertain. This CDR3 comprises 15 residues. Germline lookup yields CDR1 MGHRA and CDR2 YSYEKL. Trimming stripped 7 bases from V and 6 bases from J, with 19 bases between. The CDR3 loop reads CASTVQPTGSNEQFF. CDR3 DNA sequence: TGCGCCAGCACAGTACAACCCACCGGGTCCAATGAGCAGTTCTTC.

V is TRBV5-6 and J is TRBJ1-4; tentatively, D is TRBD1 (5 bases). V gave up 3 bases and J gave up 5 bases, with 11 bases separating them. Germline V gives CDR1 SGHDT, CDR2 YYEEEE. The CDR3 runs to 14 residues. The CDR3 sequence: CASSSGGGNEKLFF. The CDR3 nucleotides read TGTGCCAGCAGCTCCGGGGGTGGGAATGAAAAACTGTTTTTT.

V usage is TRBV27 and J usage is TRBJ2-7; 10 nucleotides align to TRBD1. This CDR3 comprises 15 residues. The germline V gene encodes CDR1 MNHEY and CDR2 SMNVEV (reference sequence). After removal of 6 bases from V and 5 bases from J, the junction contained 10 bases not matched to a gene. The CDR3 protein is CASRLERTGGNEQYF. DNA for the CDR3: TGTGCCAGCAGACTAGAGAGGACAGGGGGGAACGAGCAGTACTTC.

The J gene is TRBJ2-1, the V gene TRBV21-1; the listed D gene, TRBD2, was not tested against the DNA. TRBV21-1 is marked as a pseudogene. CDR3 length equals 16 residues. In DNA, the CDR3 is TGTGCCAGCAGCAAAGTTCACCGAGAGGATTACAATGAGCAGTTCTTC. As protein: CASSKVHREDYNEQFF.